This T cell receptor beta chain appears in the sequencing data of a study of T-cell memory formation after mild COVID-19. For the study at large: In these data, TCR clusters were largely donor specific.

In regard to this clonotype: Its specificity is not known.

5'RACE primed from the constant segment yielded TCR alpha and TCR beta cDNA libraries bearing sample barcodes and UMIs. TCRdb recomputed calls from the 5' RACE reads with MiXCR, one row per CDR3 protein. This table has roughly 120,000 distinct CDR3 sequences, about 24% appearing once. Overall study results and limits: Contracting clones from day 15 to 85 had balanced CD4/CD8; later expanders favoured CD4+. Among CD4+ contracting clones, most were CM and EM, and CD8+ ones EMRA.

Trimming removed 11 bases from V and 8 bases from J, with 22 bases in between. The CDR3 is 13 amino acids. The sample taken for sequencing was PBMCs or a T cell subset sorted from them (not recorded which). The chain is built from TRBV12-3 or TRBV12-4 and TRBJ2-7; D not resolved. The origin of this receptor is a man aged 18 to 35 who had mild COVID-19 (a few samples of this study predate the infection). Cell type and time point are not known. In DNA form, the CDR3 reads TGTGCCGTAGGCTCACGCTCCCCCTTGAAGCAGTACTTC. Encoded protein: CAVGSRSPLKQYF.